Sequencing of this T cell receptor beta chain was carried out in a study of T cell repertoires in cytomegalovirus infection. Across the study: CMV infection and matching HLA type were both indicated by public TCR beta signatures.

This clonotype was seen more than once but under ten times. Each CDR3 protein gets one entry after TCRdb re-called the reads with MiXCR. The profile shows roughly 500,000 distinct CDR3 sequences, more than 15% of them singletons. The CDR3 contains 17 residues. Germline V lookup: CDR1 SNHLY, CDR2 FYNNEI. V gave up 7 bases and J gave up 1 base; unmatched junction bases: 6. This chain uses TRBV2 with TRBJ2-5; 16 bases align to TRBD2. This TCR came from a human donor in good health (CMV status not recorded). Some clones in this sample may be carry-over from other donors' samples. Sequencing was carried out using CD8+ T cells from PBMCs. In DNA, the CDR3 is TGTGCCAGCAACCCCGGGACTAGCGGGGGGGCCCAAGAGACCCAGTACTTC. It specifies CASNPGTSGGAQETQYF. Complete variable domain (other parts from reference TRBV2 and TRBJ2-5): EPEVTQTPSHQVTQMGQEVILRCVPISNHLYFYWYRQILGQKVEFLVSFYNNEISEKSEIFDDQFSVERPDGSNFTLKIRSTKLEDSAMYFCASNPGTSGGAQETQYFGPGTRLLVL.